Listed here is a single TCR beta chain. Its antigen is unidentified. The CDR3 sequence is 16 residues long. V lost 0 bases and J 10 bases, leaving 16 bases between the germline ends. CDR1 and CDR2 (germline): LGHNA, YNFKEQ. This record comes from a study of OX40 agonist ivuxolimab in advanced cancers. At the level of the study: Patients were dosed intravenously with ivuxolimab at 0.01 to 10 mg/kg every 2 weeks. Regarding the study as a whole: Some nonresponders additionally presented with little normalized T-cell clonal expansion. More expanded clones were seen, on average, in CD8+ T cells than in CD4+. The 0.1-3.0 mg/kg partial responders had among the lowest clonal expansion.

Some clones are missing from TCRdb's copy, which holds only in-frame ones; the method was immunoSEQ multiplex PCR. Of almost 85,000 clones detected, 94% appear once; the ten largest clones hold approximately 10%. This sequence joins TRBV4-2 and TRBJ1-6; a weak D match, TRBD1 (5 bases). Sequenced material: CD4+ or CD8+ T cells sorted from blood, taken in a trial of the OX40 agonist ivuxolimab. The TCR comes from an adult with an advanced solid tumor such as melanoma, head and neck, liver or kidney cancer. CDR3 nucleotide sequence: TGTGCCAGCAGCCAAGACAGGGATGTCCTTGTCTCACCCCTCCACTTT. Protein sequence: CASSQDRDVLVSPLHF.